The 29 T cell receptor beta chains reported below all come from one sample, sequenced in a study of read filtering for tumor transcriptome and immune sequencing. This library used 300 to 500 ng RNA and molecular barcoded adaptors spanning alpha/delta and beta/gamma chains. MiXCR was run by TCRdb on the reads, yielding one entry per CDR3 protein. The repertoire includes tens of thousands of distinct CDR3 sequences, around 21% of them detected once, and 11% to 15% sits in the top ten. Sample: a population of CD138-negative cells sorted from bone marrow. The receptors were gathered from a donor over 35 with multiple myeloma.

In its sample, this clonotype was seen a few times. Here the CDR3 DNA reads TGTGCCATCAGTGAGAATTTCAGCAGGGACACCGGGGAGCTGTTTTTT. Encoded protein: CAISENFSRDTGELFF. V usage is TRBV10-3 and J usage is TRBJ2-2; maybe TRBD1 (5 bases). V lost 2 bases to trimming and J lost 3 bases, with 13 bases between them. Germline CDR1 and CDR2: ENHRY and SYGVKD. There are 16 residues in the CDR3.

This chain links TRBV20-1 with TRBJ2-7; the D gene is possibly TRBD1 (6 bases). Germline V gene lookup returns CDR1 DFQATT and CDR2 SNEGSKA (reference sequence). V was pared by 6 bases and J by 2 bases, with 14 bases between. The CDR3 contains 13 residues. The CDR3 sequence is CSAKGDGTYEQYF. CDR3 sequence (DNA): TGCAGTGCCAAGGGGGACGGGACCTACGAGCAGTACTTC.

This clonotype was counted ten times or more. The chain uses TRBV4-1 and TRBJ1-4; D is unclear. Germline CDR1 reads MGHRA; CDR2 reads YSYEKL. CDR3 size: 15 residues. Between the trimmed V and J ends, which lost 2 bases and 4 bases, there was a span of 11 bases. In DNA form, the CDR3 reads TGCGCCAGCAGCCAACGGGTATTCGGTAATGAAAAACTGTTTTTT. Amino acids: CASSQRVFGNEKLFF.

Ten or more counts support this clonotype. The DNA for the CDR3 is TGCAGTGCCTTCGCCCGGGACAGGGATTTAGGCGAGCAGTACTTC. It yields the protein CSAFARDRDLGEQYF. The chain employs TRBV20-1 and TRBJ2-7, with 9 bases that match TRBD1. With 6 bases clipped from V and 6 bases from J, the junction kept 15 bases outside the gene matches. Germline CDR1 DFQATT, CDR2 SNEGSKA (reference sequence). The CDR3 extends over 15 amino acids.

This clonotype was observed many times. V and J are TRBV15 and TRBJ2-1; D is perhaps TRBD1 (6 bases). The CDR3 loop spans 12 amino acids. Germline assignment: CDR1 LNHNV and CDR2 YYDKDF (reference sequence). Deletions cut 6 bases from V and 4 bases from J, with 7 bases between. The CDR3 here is CATSTGYNEQFF. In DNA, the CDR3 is TGTGCCACCAGTACAGGGTACAATGAGCAGTTCTTC.

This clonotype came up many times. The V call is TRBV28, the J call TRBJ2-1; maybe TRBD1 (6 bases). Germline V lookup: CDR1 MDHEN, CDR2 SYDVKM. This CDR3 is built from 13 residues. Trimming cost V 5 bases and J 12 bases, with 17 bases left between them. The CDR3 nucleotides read TGTGCCAGCAGTACCGGGGACAAAAACGGGCAGTTCTTC. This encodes CASSTGDKNGQFF. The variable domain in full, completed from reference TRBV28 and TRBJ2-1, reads DVKVTQSSRYLVKRTGEKVFLECVQDMDHENMFWYRQDPGLGLRLIYFSYDVKMKEKGDIPEGYSVSREKKERFSLILESASTNQTSMYLCASSTGDKNGQFFGPGTRLTVL.

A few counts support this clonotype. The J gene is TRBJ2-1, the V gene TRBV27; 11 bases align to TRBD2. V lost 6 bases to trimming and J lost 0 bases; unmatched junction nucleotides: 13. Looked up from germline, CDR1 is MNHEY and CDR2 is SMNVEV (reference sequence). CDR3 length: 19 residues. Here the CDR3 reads CASSPLGTSGRSSYNEQFF. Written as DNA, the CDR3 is TGTGCCAGCAGCCCGCTCGGGACTAGCGGACGATCCTCCTACAATGAGCAGTTCTTC.

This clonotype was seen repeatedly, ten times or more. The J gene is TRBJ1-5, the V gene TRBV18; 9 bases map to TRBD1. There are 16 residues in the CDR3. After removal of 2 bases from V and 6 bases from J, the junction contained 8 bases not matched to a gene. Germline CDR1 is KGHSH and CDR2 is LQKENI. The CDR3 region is CASSPTGGSSTQPQHF. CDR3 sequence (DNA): TGTGCCAGCTCACCAACAGGGGGCTCTTCCACTCAGCCCCAGCATTTT.

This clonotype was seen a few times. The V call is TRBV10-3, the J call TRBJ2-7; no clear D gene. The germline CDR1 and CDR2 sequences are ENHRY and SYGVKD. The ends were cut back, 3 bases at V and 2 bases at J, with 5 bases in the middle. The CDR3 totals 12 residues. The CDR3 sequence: CAISEGTYEQYF. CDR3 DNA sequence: TGTGCCATCAGTGAAGGGACCTACGAGCAGTACTTC.

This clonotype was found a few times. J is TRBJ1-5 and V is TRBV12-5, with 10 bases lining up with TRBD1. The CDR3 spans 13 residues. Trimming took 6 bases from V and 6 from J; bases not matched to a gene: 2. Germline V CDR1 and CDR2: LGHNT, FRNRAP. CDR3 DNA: TGTGCTAGTGGCGGACAGGGGGTTCAGCCCCAGCATTTT. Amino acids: CASGGQGVQPQHF.

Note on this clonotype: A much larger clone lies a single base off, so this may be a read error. As DNA, the CDR3 is TGCAGTGCAAAGACCGCTTTGGCTACCCACGAGCAGTACTTC. Amino acid sequence: CSAKTALATHEQYF. The chain links TRBV20-1 to TRBJ2-7; unclear D gene. Trimming shortened V by 6 bases and J by 5 bases, and 20 bases separated the two germline ends. CDR1 DFQATT and CDR2 SNEGSKA come from the germline V gene (reference sequence). There are 14 residues in the CDR3.

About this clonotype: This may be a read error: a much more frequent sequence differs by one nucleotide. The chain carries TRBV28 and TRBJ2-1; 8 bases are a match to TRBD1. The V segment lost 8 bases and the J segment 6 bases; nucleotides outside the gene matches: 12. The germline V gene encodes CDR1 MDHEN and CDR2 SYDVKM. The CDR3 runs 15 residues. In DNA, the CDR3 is TGTGCCAGCTGTACTCAGGGGGCAGGAGGCAATGAGCAGTTCTTC. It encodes CASCTQGAGGNEQFF.

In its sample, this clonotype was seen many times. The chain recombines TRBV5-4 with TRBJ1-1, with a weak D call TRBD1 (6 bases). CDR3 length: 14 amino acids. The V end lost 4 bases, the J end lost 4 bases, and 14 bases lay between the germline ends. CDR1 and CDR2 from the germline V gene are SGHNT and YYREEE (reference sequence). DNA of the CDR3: TGTGCCAGCAGCCCCAGGGGAAGTGGCACTGAAGCTTTCTTT. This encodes CASSPRGSGTEAFF. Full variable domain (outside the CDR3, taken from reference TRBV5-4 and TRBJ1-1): ETGVTQSPTHLIKTRGQQVTLRCSSQSGHNTVSWYQQALGQGPQFIFQYYREEENGRGNFPPRFSGLQFPNYSSELNVNALELDDSALYLCASSPRGSGTEAFFGQGTRLTVV.

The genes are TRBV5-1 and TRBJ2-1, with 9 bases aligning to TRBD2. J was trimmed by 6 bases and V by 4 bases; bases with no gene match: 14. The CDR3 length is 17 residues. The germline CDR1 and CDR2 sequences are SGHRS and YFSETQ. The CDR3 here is CASSTSGISGGFNEQFF. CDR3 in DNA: TGCGCCAGCAGCACGTCCGGGATTAGCGGGGGATTCAATGAGCAGTTCTTC.

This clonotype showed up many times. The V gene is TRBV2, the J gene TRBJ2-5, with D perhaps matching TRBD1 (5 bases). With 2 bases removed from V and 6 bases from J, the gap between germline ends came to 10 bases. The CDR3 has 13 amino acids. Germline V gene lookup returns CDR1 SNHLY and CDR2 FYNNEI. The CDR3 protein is CASSEPGLQTQYF. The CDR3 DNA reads TGTGCCAGCAGTGAACCAGGGCTTCAGACCCAGTACTTC.

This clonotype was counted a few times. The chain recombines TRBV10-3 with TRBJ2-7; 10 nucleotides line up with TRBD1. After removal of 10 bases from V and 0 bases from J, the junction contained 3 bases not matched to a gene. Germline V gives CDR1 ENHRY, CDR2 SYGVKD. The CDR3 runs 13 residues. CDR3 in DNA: TGTGCCACGGGGACAGGGGTCTCCTACGAGCAGTACTTC. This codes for CATGTGVSYEQYF.

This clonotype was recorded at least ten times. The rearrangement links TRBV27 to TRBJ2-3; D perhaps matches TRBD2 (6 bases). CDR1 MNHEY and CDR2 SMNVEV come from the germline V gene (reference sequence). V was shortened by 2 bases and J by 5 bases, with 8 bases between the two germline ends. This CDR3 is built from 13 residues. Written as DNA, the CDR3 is TGTGCCAGCAGTTTAAGGAGGGAAGATACGCAGTATTTT. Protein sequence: CASSLRREDTQYF.

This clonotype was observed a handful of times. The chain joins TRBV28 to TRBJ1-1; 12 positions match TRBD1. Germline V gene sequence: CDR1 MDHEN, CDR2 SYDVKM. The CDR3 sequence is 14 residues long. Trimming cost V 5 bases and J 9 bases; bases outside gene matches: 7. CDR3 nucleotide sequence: TGTGCCAGCAGTCTCCCCGGGACAGGGGGCCAAGCTTTCTTT. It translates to CASSLPGTGGQAFF.

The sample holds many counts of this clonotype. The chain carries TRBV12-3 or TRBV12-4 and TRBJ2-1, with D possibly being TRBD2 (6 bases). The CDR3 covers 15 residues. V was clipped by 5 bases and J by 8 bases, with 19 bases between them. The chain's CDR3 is CASSLWGGGVDEQFF. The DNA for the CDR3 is TGTGCCAGCAGTCTCTGGGGTGGCGGGGTCGATGAGCAGTTCTTC.

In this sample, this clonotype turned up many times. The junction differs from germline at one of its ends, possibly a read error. CDR3 amino acids: CASMRGYTF. CDR3 nucleotide sequence: TGTGCTAGCATGCGTGGCTACACCTTC. The chain recombines TRBV7-7 with TRBJ1-2; the D is unclear. Germline V gives CDR1 SSHAT, CDR2 FNYEAQ (reference sequence). The CDR3 runs 9 residues.

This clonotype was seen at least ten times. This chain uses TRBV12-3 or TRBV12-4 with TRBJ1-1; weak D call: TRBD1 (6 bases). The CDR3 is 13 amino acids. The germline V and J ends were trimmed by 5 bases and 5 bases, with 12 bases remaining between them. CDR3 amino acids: CASSQTGTTEAFF. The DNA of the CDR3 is TGTGCCAGCAGTCAGACCGGGACAACTGAAGCTTTCTTT.

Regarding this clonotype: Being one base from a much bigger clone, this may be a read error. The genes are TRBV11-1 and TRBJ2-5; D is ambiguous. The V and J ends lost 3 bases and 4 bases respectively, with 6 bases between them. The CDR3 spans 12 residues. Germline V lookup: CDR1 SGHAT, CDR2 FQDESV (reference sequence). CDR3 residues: CASSFTAETQYF. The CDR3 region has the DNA TGTGCCAGCAGCTTTACTGCAGAGACCCAGTACTTC.

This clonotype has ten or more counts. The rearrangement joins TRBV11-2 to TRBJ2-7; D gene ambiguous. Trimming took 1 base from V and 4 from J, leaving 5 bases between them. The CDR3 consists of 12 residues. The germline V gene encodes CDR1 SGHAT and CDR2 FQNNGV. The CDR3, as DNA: TGTGCCAGCAGCTTAGTTAGGTACGAGCAGTACTTC. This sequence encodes CASSLVRYEQYF.

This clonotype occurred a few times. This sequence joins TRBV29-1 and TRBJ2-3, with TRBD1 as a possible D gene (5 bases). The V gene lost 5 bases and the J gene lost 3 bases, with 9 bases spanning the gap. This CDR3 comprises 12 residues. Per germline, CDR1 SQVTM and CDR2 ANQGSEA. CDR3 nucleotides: TGCAGCGTTTATAGGGGAACAGATACGCAGTATTTT. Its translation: CSVYRGTDTQYF.

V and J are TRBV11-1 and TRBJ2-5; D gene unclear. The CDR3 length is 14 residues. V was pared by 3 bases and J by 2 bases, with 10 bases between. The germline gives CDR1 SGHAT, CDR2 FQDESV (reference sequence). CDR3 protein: CASSFRLTQETQYF. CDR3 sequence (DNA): TGTGCCAGCAGCTTTCGGCTTACTCAAGAGACCCAGTACTTC.

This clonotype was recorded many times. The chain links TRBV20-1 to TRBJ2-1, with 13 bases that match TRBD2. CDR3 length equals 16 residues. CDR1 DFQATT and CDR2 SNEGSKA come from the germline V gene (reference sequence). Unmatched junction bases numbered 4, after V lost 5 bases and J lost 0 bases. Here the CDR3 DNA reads TGCAGTGCTTATAGGACTAGCGGGAGCTCCTACAATGAGCAGTTCTTC. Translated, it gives CSAYRTSGSSYNEQFF.

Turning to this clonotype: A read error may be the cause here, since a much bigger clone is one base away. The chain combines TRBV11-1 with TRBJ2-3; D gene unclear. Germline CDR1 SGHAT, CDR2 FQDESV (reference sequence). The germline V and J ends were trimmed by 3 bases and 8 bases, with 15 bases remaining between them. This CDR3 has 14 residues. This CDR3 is CASSFLRGLGTQYF. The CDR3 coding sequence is TGTGCCAGCAGCTTCCTCCGTGGCCTAGGTACGCAGTATTTT. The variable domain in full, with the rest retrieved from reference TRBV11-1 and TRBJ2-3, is EAEVAQSPRYKITEKSQAVAFWCDPISGHATLYWYRQILGQGPELLVQFQDESVVDDSQLPKDRFSAERLKGVDSTLKIQPAELGDSAMYLCASSFLRGLGTQYFGPGTRLTVL.

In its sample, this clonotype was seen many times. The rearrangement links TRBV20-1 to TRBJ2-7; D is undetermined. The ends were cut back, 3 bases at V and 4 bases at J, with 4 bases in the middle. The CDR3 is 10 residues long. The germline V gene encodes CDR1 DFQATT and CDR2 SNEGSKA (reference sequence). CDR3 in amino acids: CSASGYEQYF. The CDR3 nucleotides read TGCAGTGCTAGTGGGTACGAGCAGTACTTC.

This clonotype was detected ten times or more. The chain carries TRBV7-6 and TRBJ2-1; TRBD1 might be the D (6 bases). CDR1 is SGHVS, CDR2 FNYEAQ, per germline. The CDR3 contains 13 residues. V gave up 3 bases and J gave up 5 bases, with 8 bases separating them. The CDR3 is CASSFRTDNEQFF. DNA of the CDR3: TGTGCCAGCAGCTTCAGGACAGACAATGAGCAGTTCTTC.